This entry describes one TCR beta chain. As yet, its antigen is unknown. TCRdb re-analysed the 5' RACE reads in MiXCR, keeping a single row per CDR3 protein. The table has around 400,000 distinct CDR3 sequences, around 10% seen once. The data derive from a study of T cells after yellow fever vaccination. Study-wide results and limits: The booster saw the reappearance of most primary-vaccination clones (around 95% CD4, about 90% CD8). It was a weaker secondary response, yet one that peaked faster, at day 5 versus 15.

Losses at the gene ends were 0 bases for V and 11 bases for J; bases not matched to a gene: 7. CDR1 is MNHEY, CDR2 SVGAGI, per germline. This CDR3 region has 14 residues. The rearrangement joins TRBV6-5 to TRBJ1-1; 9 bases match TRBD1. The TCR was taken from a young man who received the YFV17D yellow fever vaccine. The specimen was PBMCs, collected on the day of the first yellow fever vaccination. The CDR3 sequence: CASSYSRTGVGAFF. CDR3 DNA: TGTGCCAGCAGTTACTCGAGGACAGGGGTAGGGGCTTTCTTT.